This TCR beta chain was identified in a study of T-cell reconstitution after alpha-beta-depleted transplantation in children. This clonotype was seen more than once but under ten times. Its antigen is not identified. Regarding the study as a whole: Several hundred expanded graft clones reportedly gave rise to the alpha-beta T cells present about two months after transplant. T-cell counts and diversity at one year post-transplant came mainly from newly produced T cells. Surviving recipient T cells and thymic progenitors accounted for the high day-60 TCRbeta diversity observed in some patients.

The authors prepared the TCRbeta library with unique molecular identifiers. TCRdb processed the PCR reads anew with MiXCR; each CDR3 protein has one entry. The sample lists some 440,000 distinct CDR3 sequences; about 16% were seen once. The V end was cut by 0 bases, the J end by 9 bases, with 15 bases between. CDR1 is MGHRA, CDR2 YSYEKL, per germline. There are 15 residues in the CDR3. The chain combines TRBV4-1 with TRBJ1-3; D may be TRBD1 (6 bases). The sequence was obtained from a boy in the first two years of life who had a stem cell transplant for Wiskott-Aldrich syndrome, so the T cells may come from the graft donor. The sequenced sample was PBMCs, mostly from graft donor cells, obtained 360 days after TCRalphabeta/CD19-depleted stem cell transplant. The CDR3 loop reads CASSQDGQTSITIYF. CDR3 DNA sequence: TGCGCCAGCAGCCAAGATGGACAGACATCTATCACCATATATTTT.